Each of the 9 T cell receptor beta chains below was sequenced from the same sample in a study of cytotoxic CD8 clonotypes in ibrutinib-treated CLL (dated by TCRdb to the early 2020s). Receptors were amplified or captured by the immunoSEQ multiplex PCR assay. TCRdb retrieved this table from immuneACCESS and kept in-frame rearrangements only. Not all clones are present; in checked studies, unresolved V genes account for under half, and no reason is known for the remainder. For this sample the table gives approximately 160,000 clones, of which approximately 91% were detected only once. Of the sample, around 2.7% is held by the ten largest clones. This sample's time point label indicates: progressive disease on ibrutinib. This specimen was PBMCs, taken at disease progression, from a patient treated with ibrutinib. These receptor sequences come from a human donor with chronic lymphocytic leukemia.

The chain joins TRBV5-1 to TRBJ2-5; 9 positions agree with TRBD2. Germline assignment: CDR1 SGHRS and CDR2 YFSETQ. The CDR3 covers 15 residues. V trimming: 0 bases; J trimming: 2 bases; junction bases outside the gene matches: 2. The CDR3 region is CASSLALAGQETQYF. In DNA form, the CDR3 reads TGCGCCAGCAGCTTGGCGCTAGCGGGGCAAGAGACCCAGTACTTC.

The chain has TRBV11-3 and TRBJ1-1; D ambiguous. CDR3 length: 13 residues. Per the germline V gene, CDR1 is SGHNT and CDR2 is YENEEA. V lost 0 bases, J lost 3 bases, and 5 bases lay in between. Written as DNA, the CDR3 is TGTGCCAGCAGCTTAGAACAGCACACTGAAGCTTTCTTT. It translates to CASSLEQHTEAFF.

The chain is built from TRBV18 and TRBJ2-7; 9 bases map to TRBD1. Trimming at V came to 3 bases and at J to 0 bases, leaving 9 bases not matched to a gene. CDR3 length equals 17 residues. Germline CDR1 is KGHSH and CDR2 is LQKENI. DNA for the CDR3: TGTGCCAGCTCACCGCGATCCGGGACAGGGACCTCCTACGAGCAGTACTTC. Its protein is CASSPRSGTGTSYEQYF. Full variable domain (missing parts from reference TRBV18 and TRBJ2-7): NAGVMQNPRHLVRRRGQEARLRCSPMKGHSHVYWYRQLPEEGLKFMVYLQKENIIDESGMPKERFSAEFPKEGPSILRIQQVVRGDSAAYFCASSPRSGTGTSYEQYFGPGTRLTVT.

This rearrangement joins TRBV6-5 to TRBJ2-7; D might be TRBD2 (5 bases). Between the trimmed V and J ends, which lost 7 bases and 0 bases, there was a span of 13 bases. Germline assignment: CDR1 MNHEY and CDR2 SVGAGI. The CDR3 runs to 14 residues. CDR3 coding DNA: TGTGCCAGCAAGTCGGGATACAGCTCCTACGAGCAGTACTTC. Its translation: CASKSGYSSYEQYF.

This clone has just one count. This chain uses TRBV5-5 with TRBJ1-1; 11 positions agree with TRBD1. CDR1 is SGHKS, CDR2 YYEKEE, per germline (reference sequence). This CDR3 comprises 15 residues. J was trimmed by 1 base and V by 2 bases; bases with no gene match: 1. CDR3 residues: CASSFGQGANTEAFF. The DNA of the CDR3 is TGTGCCAGCAGCTTTGGACAGGGGGCGAACACTGAAGCTTTCTTT.

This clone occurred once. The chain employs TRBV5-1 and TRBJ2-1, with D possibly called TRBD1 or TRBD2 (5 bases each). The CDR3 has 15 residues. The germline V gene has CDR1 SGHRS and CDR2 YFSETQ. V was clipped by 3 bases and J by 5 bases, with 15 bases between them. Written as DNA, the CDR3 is TGCGCCAGCAGCTGGGGTGGGGGAGTAGACAATGAGCAGTTCTTC. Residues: CASSWGGGVDNEQFF.

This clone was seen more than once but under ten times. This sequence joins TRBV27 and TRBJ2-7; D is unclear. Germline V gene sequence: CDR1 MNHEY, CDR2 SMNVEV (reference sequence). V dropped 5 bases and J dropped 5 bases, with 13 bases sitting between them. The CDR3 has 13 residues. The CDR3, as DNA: TGTGCCAGCAGTCTTCAGTACTGGGACGAGCAGTACTTC. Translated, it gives CASSLQYWDEQYF.

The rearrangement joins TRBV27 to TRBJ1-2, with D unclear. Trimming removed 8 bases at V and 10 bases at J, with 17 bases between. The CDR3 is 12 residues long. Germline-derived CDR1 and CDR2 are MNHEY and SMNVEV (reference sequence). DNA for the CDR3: TGTGCCAGCTCCGGACCTAACAGCTTCTACACCTTC. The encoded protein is CASSGPNSFYTF.

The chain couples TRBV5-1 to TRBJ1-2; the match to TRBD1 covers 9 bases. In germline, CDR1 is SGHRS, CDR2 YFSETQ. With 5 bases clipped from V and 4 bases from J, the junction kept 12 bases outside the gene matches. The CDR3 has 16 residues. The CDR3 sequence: CASSPSPGTGPYGYTF. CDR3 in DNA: TGCGCCAGCAGTCCTTCTCCCGGGACAGGGCCCTATGGCTACACCTTC.